This T cell receptor beta chain was profiled in a study of OX40 agonist ivuxolimab in advanced cancers. About the full investigation: Ivuxolimab was an agonistic, fully human IgG2 monoclonal antibody directed against OX40 (CD134), a costimulatory receptor. Intravenous ivuxolimab was administered to patients every 2 weeks at six dose levels: 0.01, 0.1, 0.3, 1.5, 3 and 10 mg/kg. Among the approximately 54 dose-escalation patients, around 20 had hepatocellular carcinoma, roughly 15 melanoma, 9 renal cell carcinoma and 9 head and neck cancer. In the dose-escalation cohort, about four fifths of patients were male, and the mean age was around 60 years with a range of roughly 20 to 80. Prior anti-PD-1, anti-PD-L1 or anti-CTLA-4 therapy was permitted, and 40% of dose-escalation patients had received checkpoint inhibitors. Partial responses occurred in three dose-escalation patients, of whom one had hepatocellular carcinoma and two had cutaneous melanoma. The purpose of peripheral TCRbeta sequencing was to test whether ivuxolimab changed TCR sequence diversity and led to clonal T-cell expansion. The paper covers the monotherapy dose-escalation part of the phase I ivuxolimab trial, which included N = 52 patients. Beyond this particular receptor, the publication reports: In partial responders in the 0.1-3.0 mg/kg groups, normalized peripheral clonal expansion was found to be among the lowest, especially among CD8+ T cells. Low levels of normalized T-cell clonal expansion were also seen in some patients who did not respond. The antigen specificity of the clonally expanded peripheral T cells was not determined. After ivuxolimab, CD8+ T cells had more expanded clones than CD4+ T cells on average. Clonal expansion of both CD4+ and CD8+ blood T cells was observed from baseline to week 6 at doses 0.1 to 3.0 mg/kg.

To sequence the TCRbeta CDR3 region, genomic DNA was isolated from the sorted cells. The immunoSEQ Assay was used to sequence the TCRbeta CDR3 regions. TCRdb limited this immuneACCESS table to in-frame rearrangements with V and J called. A share of clones is missing; checked studies link under half to unresolved V genes, and the rest is unexplained. In all, the sample holds tens of thousands of clones, and around nine tenths of those were seen once. The top ten clones comprise approximately 0.3% of the sample. The germline V gene (reference sequence) yields MNHEY for CDR1 and SMNVEV for CDR2. Trimming costs V 5 bases and J 4 bases, and their ends lie 17 bases apart. The CDR3 goes from the cysteine to the phenylalanine over 15 residues. Only the CDR3 part of the read is kept: 45 bases, read in frame from the first base. The trial excluded patients who had a history of autoimmune disease or were on systemic immunosuppression. In every dose cohort, peripheral blood was drawn for TCR sequencing at baseline, cycle 4 day 1, and cycle 7 day 1. The samples were taken from a phase I, first-in-human, multicenter, open-label dose-escalation trial of ivuxolimab. The trial enrolled adults with locally advanced or metastatic head and neck squamous cell, hepatocellular, melanoma or renal cell carcinoma. CD4+ and CD8+ T cells were sorted separately from peripheral blood before TCR sequencing.

On this clone: It lacks a known antigen. No base quality information exists; no much larger clone differs at one position.

This chain is built from TRBV27 and TRBJ1-1; the D gene is unclear. The clonotype comes from an adult with an advanced solid tumor such as melanoma, head and neck, liver or kidney cancer. Here the sequenced sample was CD4+ or CD8+ T cells sorted from blood, taken in a trial of the OX40 agonist ivuxolimab. The CDR3 is CASSPRPGIGTEAFF. The DNA sequence is as follows: TGTGCCAGCAGTCCACGACCGGGGATAGGCACTGAAGCTTTCTTT.